What follows is one TCR beta chain and its context. The V gene's germline CDR1 is SNHLY and CDR2 FYNNEI. This CDR3 has 18 residues. V lost 3 bases to trimming and J lost 6 bases; unmatched junction nucleotides: 15. This entry belongs to a study of T cell changes during pregnancy in multiple sclerosis. Sequencing was performed with immunoSEQ multiplex PCR; in TCRdb, only in-frame clones are kept and a portion is missing. The sample consists of under 50,000 clones, roughly 90% of them appearing once. The material sequenced was CD4+ T cells from peripheral blood mononuclear cells, taken before pregnancy. The chain is built from TRBV2 and TRBJ2-3; TRBD2 aligns across 10 bases. The clonotype originates from a female donor with multiple sclerosis, enrolled in a pregnancy study. For the CDR3, the DNA is TGTGCCAGCAGTGACTTACTAGCGGGGTCCAAGGACAGGGATACGCAGTATTTT. This encodes CASSDLLAGSKDRDTQYF.